Listed here are 24 T cell receptor beta chains from one sample, sequenced in a study of T cells expressing NK-cell markers. TCRdb reworked the 5' RACE reads into one entry per CDR3 protein, no DNA. The sample table includes fewer than 300,000 distinct CDR3 sequences. Sequenced: blood T cells: a sorted CD56 or NKG2C T cell subset, CD4+ or CD8+ T cells, or bulk PBMC T cells (not recorded which). The receptors here all came from a woman aged 18 to 75 in good health.

The CDR3 loop reads CASSQHWGTGSSYEQYF. This chain uses TRBV4-3 with TRBJ2-7; the TCRdb call, TRBD1, lacks DNA for checking. CDR3 length: 17 amino acids. Germline V gene lookup returns CDR1 LGHNA and CDR2 YSLEER.

This chain connects TRBV20-1 to TRBJ1-2; TCRdb's assignment of TRBD1 cannot be checked, as there is no DNA. CDR1 is DFQATT and CDR2 is SNEGSKA in the germline V gene (reference sequence). This CDR3 spans 15 amino acids. The CDR3 reads CSAPTRQGVDYGYTF.

CDR3 in amino acids: CASSRLGGAEAFF. J is TRBJ1-1 and V is TRBV3-1. This CDR3 has 13 residues. The germline V gene encodes CDR1 LGHDT and CDR2 YNNKEL (reference sequence).

V is TRBV20-1 and J is TRBJ2-5; as DNA is missing, the TRBD1 call by TCRdb cannot be tested. The CDR3 covers 13 residues. Per germline, CDR1 DFQATT and CDR2 SNEGSKA (reference sequence). CDR3 amino acids: CSAPRGAEETQYF.

V is TRBV29-1 and J is TRBJ1-1. Germline V gene lookup returns CDR1 SQVTM and CDR2 ANQGSEA. CDR3 length: 13 residues. The CDR3: CSGKQQLNTEAFF.

The V call is TRBV18, the J call TRBJ1-1. Germline CDR1 is KGHSH and CDR2 is LQKENI. The CDR3 length is 14 residues. The CDR3 loop is CASSPMTGGPEAFF.

This chain uses TRBV5-4 with TRBJ2-3. Germline V gene data show CDR1 as SGHNT and CDR2 as YYREEE (reference sequence). This CDR3 comprises 15 residues. This CDR3 reads CASSLAGSLGDTQYF.

The chain links TRBV20-1 to TRBJ2-1. The CDR3 sequence is 15 residues long. CDR1 is DFQATT and CDR2 is SNEGSKA in the germline V gene (reference sequence). The CDR3 here is CSARGRLAAPSGQFF.

The chain carries TRBV28 and TRBJ2-7; as DNA is missing, the TRBD1 call by TCRdb cannot be tested. The CDR3 runs to 13 residues. The V gene's germline CDR1 is MDHEN and CDR2 SYDVKM. This chain's CDR3 is CASRTQGAYEQYF. The full variable domain, its missing parts supplied by reference TRBV28 and TRBJ2-7, is DVKVTQSSRYLVKRTGEKVFLECVQDMDHENMFWYRQDPGLGLRLIYFSYDVKMKEKGDIPEGYSVSREKKERFSLILESASTNQTSMYLCASRTQGAYEQYFGPGTRLTVT.

The genes are TRBV28 and TRBJ2-1. This CDR3 is 14 amino acids long. The germline V gene encodes CDR1 MDHEN and CDR2 SYDVKM. This CDR3 is CASSWSNSYNEQFF.

The rearrangement links TRBV2 to TRBJ1-4; lacking DNA, the TRBD1 call made by TCRdb goes unchecked. The CDR3 contains 21 residues. Looked up from germline, CDR1 is SNHLY and CDR2 is FYNNEI. CDR3 in amino acids: CASSGGQYTWMGRRLREKLFF.

This chain uses TRBV30 with TRBJ2-7; the TRBD2 assignment by TCRdb is unverifiable without DNA. Germline CDR1 GTSNPN, CDR2 SVGIG (reference sequence). CDR3 length equals 14 residues. The chain's CDR3 is CAWRGSGSTYEQYF.

The V call is TRBV4-3, the J call TRBJ2-7. This CDR3 contains 16 residues. CDR1 LGHNA and CDR2 YSLEER come from the germline V gene. The CDR3 loop reads CASSRSWVETSYEQYF.

The V gene is TRBV3-1, the J gene TRBJ2-2; the TCRdb D gene call, TRBD2, has no DNA to confirm it. Germline values: CDR1 LGHDT, CDR2 YNNKEL (reference sequence). The CDR3 loop spans 17 amino acids. The CDR3 here is CASSPRVAGPNTGELFF.

This chain links TRBV4-2 with TRBJ2-7. CDR3 length: 14 amino acids. Germline V gene sequence: CDR1 LGHNA, CDR2 YNFKEQ. This CDR3 reads CASSQTGGSYEQYF.

The chain's CDR3 is CSVEDRGSSYEQYF. The rearrangement joins TRBV29-1 to TRBJ2-7. Germline assignment: CDR1 SQVTM and CDR2 ANQGSEA. The CDR3 has 14 amino acids.

The chain combines TRBV7-2 with TRBJ2-3; TCRdb designates TRBD1, a call that cannot be tested without DNA. Germline values: CDR1 SGHTA, CDR2 FQGNSA. The CDR3 totals 15 residues. The CDR3 sequence: CASSLMGARGDTQYF.

The chain links TRBV10-3 to TRBJ2-3; TCRdb calls TRBD1, which cannot be checked without DNA. The CDR3 consists of 14 residues. From germline, CDR1 is ENHRY and CDR2 SYGVKD. The CDR3 here is CAISESQGFDTQYF.

This sequence joins TRBV12-3 or TRBV12-4 and TRBJ1-6. This CDR3 has 16 amino acids. CDR3: CASSLPKASYNSPLHF.

The rearrangement uses TRBV12-3 or TRBV12-4 and TRBJ1-1; absent DNA, TCRdb's TRBD1 call cannot be checked. The CDR3 runs 11 residues. CDR3 residues: CASSPNSEAFF.

V is TRBV5-1 and J is TRBJ1-1; there is no DNA to check the TCRdb D call of TRBD1. CDR1 is SGHRS, CDR2 YFSETQ, per germline. This CDR3 has 14 amino acids. CDR3 in amino acids: CASSPGGAGTEAFF.

The chain has TRBV18 and TRBJ2-7; TCRdb names TRBD1, which stays unverified in the absence of DNA. This CDR3 has 12 residues. Germline CDR1 is KGHSH and CDR2 is LQKENI. The CDR3 region is CASSLGQYEQYF.

The chain employs TRBV20-1 and TRBJ1-2; TCRdb selects TRBD1, and the lack of DNA leaves this call unchecked. The germline V gene encodes CDR1 DFQATT and CDR2 SNEGSKA (reference sequence). CDR3 length: 12 residues. CDR3 in amino acids: CSATRGTYGYTF.

The V and J genes are TRBV7-2 and TRBJ2-1; TCRdb selects TRBD1, and the lack of DNA leaves this call unchecked. Germline V gene data show CDR1 as SGHTA and CDR2 as FQGNSA. This CDR3 spans 14 amino acids. CDR3 sequence reads: CASGQVSSYNEQFF.